This T cell receptor (beta chain) was recorded in a study of shared clonotypes between healthy human individuals. The CDR3 extends over 13 amino acids. Germline lookup yields CDR1 KGHSH and CDR2 LQKENI. Trimming took 8 bases from V and 4 from J, leaving 14 bases between them. Here immunoSEQ multiplex PCR was the method, and the copy in TCRdb shows in-frame clones only, minus some. The table records some 2,500,000 clones, 93% of them present only once. Sequencing was done on a sample of naive CD4+ T cells from PBMCs. As for subset: CD45RA+ positively selected. This receptor was identified in a young man in good health. Some clones in this sample may be carry-over from other donors' samples. The V call is TRBV18, the J call TRBJ1-1, with D maybe TRBD1 (5 bases). Here the CDR3 DNA reads TGTGCCAGCGTATCGGGGGTGGGCACTGAAGCTTTCTTT. Amino acid sequence: CASVSGVGTEAFF.